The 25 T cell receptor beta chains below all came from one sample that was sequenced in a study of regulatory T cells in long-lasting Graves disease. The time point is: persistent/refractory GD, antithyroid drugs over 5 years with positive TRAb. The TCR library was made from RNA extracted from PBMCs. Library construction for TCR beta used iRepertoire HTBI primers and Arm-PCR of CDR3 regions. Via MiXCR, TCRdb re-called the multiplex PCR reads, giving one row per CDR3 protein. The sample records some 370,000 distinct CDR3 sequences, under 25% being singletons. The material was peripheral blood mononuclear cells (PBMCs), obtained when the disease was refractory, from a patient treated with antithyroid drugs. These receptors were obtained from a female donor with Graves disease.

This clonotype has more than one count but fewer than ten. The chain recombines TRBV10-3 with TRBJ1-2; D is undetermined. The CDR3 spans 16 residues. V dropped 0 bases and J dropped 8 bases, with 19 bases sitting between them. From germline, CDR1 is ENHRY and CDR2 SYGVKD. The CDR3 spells CAISESLSAGKKGYTF. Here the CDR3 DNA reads TGTGCCATCAGTGAGTCGTTATCGGCCGGGAAAAAGGGCTACACCTTC.

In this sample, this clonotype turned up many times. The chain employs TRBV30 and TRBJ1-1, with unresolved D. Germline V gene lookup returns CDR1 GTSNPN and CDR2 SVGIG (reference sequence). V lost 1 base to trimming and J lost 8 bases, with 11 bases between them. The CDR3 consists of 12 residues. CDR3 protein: CAWSGVQIEAFF. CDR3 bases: TGTGCCTGGAGTGGTGTCCAGATCGAAGCTTTCTTT.

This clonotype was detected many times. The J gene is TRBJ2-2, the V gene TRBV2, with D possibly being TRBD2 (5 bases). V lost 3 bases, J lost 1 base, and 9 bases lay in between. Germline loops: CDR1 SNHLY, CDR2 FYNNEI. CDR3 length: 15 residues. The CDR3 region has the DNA TGTGCCAGCAGTGACCCTCGGGGGAACACCGGGGAGCTGTTTTTT. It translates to CASSDPRGNTGELFF.

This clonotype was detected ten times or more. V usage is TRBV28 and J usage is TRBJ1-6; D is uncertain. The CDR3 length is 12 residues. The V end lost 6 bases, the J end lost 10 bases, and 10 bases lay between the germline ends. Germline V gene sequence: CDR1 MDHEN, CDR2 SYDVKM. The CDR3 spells CASRHDGSPLHF. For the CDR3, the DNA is TGTGCCAGCAGACATGACGGATCACCCCTCCACTTT.

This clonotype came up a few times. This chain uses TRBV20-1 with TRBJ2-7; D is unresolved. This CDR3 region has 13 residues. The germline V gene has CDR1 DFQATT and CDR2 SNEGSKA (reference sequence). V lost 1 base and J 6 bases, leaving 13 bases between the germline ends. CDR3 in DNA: TGCAGTGCTAGAGTCCCGTGGGCAGTCGAGCAGTACTTC. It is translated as CSARVPWAVEQYF.

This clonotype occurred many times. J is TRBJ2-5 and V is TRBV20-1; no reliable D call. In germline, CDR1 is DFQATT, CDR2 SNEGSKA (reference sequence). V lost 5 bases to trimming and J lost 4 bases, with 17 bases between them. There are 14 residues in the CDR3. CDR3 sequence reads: CSAPPMGSSETQYF. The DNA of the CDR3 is TGCAGTGCTCCCCCTATGGGTTCTTCAGAGACCCAGTACTTC.

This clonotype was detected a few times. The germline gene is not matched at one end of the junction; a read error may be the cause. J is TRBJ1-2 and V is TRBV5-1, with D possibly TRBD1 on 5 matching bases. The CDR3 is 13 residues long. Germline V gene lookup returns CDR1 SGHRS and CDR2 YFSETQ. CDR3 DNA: TGTGCCAGCAGCAACGAGCAGGGTTTTGGCTACACCTTC. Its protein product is CASSNEQGFGYTF. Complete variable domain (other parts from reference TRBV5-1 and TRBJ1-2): KAGVTQTPRYLIKTRGQQVTLSCSPISGHRSVSWYQQTPGQGLQFLFEYFSETQRNKGNFPGRFSGRQFSNSRSEMNVSTLELGDSALYLCASSNEQGFGYTFGSGTRLTVV.

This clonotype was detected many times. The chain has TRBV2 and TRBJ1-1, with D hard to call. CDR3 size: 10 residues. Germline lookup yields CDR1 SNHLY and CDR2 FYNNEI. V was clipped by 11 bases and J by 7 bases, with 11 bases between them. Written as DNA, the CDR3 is TGTGCCGTAACGGACGGTGAAGCTTTCTTT. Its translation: CAVTDGEAFF.

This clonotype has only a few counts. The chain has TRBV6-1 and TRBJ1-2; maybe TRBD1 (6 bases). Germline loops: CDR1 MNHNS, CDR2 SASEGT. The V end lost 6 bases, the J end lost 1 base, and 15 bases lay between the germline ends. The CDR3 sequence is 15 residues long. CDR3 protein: CASRIRDTLNYGYTF. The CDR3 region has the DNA TGTGCCAGCAGGATCCGGGACACCCTTAACTATGGCTACACCTTC.

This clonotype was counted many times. The CDR3 region has the DNA TGTGCCGCCGGGGACAGAACCTACGAGCAGTACTTC. Amino acid sequence: CAAGDRTYEQYF. The chain carries TRBV2 and TRBJ2-7; the match to TRBD1 covers 7 bases. The germline V gene encodes CDR1 SNHLY and CDR2 FYNNEI. The V gene end was trimmed by 11 bases and the J gene end by 2 bases; junction bases not matched to a gene: 6. This CDR3 has 12 amino acids.

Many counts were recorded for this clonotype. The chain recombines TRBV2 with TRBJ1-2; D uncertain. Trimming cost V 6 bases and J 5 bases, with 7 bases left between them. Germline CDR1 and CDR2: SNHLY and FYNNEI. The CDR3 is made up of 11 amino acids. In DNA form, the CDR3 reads TGTGCCAGCAGGCCAGAGTATGGCTACACCTTC. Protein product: CASRPEYGYTF.

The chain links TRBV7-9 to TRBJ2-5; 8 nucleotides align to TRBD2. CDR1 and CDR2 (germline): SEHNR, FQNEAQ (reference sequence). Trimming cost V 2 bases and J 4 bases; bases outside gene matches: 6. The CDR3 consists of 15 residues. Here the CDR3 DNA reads TGTGCCAGCAGCTTATTCGCGGGAGGCGGAGAGACCCAGTACTTC. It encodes CASSLFAGGGETQYF. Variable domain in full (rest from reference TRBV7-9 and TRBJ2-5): DTGVSQNPRHKITKRGQNVTFRCDPISEHNRLYWYRQTLGQGPEFLTYFQNEAQLEKSRLLSDRFSAERPKGSFSTLEIQRTEQGDSAMYLCASSLFAGGGETQYFGPGTRLLVL.

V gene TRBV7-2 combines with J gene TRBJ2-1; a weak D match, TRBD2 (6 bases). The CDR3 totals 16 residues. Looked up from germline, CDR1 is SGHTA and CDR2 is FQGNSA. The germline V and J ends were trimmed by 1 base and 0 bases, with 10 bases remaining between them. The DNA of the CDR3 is TGTGCCAGCAGCTTAGTGGCGGGAAGCTCCTACAATGAGCAGTTCTTC. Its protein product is CASSLVAGSSYNEQFF.

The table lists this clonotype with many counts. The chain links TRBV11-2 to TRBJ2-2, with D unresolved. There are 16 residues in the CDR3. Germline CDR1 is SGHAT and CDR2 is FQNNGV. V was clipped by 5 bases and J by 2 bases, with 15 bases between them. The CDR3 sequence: CASSRTHTVNTGELFF. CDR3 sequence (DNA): TGTGCCAGCAGCCGGACCCACACCGTTAACACCGGGGAGCTGTTTTTT.

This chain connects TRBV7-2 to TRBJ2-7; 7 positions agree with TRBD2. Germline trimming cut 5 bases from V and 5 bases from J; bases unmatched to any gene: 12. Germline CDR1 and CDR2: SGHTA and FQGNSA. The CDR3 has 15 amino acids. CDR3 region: CASSIFWGGANEQYF. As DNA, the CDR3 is TGTGCCAGCAGCATATTCTGGGGGGGTGCCAACGAGCAGTACTTC.

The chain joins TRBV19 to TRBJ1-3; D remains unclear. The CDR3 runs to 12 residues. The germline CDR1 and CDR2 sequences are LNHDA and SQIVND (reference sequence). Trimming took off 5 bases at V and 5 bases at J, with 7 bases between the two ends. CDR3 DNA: TGTGCCAGTAGTGTTTCTCGAAACACCATATATTTT. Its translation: CASSVSRNTIYF.

The CDR3 region is CASSLKGIRSPLHF. The DNA of the CDR3 is TGTGCCAGCAGCTTAAAGGGAATCAGATCACCCCTCCACTTT. V gene TRBV7-2 combines with J gene TRBJ1-6, with D uncertain. The CDR3 loop spans 14 amino acids. V lost 2 bases and J 10 bases, leaving 12 bases between the germline ends. Per germline, CDR1 SGHTA and CDR2 FQGNSA.

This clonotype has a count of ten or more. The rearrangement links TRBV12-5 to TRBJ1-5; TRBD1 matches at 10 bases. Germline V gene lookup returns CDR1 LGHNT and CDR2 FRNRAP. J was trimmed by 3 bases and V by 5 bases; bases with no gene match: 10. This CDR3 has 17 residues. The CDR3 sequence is CASGLRDRGKNNQPQHF. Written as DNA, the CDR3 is TGTGCTAGTGGTCTCCGGGACAGGGGTAAGAACAATCAGCCCCAGCATTTT.

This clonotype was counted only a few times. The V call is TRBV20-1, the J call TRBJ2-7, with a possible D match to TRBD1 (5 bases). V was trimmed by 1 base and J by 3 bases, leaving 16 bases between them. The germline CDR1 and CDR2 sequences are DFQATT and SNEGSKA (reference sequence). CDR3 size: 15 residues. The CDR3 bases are TGCAGTGCTAGAGCACCTTCTCAGGACATCTACGAGCAGTACTTC. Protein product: CSARAPSQDIYEQYF.

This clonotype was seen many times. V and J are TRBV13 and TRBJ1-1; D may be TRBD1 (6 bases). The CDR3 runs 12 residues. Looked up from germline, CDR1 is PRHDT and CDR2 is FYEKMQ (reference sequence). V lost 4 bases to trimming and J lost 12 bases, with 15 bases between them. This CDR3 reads CASSSWTASPFF. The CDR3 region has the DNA TGTGCCAGCAGCTCCTGGACAGCCTCTCCTTTCTTT.

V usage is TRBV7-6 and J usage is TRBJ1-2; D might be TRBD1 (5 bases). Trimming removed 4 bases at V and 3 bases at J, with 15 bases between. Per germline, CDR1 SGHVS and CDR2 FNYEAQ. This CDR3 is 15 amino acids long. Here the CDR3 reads CASSSGQGTDYGYTF. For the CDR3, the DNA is TGTGCCAGCAGCTCCGGCCAGGGAACCGACTATGGCTACACCTTC.

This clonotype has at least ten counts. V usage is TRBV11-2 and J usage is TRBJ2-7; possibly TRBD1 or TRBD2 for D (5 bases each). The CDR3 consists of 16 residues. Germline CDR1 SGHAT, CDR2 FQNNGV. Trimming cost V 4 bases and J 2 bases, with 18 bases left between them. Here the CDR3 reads CASSSLMGRVPYEQYF. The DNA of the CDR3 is TGTGCCAGCAGCTCACTCATGGGACGGGTACCCTACGAGCAGTACTTC.

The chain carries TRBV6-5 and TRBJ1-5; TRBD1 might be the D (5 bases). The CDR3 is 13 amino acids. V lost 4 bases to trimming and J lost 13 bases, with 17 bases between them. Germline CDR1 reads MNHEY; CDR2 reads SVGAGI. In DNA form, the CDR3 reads TGTGCCAGCAGTTTTTTCCGGGACCCGGCGCAGCATTTT. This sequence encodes CASSFFRDPAQHF.

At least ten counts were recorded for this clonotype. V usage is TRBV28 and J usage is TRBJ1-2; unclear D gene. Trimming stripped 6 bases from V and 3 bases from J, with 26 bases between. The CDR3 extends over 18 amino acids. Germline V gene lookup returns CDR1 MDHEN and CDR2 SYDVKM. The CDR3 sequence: CASRLLILDPPGYYGYTF. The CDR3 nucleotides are TGTGCCAGCAGACTCCTAATCCTTGATCCCCCGGGTTACTATGGCTACACCTTC.

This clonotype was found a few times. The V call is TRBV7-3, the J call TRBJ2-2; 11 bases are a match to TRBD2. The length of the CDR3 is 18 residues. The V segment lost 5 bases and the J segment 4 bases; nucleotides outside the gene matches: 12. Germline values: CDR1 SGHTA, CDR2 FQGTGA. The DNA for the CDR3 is TGTGCCAGCAGCCTTTACTCGGGGGGGACTAGCGGCACCGGGGAGCTGTTTTTT. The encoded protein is CASSLYSGGTSGTGELFF.